These 20 T cell receptor beta chains were sequenced from one sample in a study of blood T cell repertoires in COVID-19. Some clones are missing from TCRdb's copy, which holds only in-frame ones; the method was immunoSEQ multiplex PCR. In the table there are 380,000 or so clones, 86% of which are singletons. The sequencing input was peripheral blood. Receptors originate from a woman aged 60-75 years with COVID-19, enrolled during active disease.

The rearrangement joins TRBV2 to TRBJ2-3; 9 nucleotides line up with TRBD2. The V and J ends lost 3 bases and 4 bases, in that order; junction bases with no gene match: 8. Germline-derived CDR1 and CDR2 are SNHLY and FYNNEI. The CDR3 totals 16 residues. The CDR3 spells CASSDSSGGIADTQYF. In DNA, the CDR3 is TGTGCCAGCAGTGATTCCAGCGGGGGGATAGCAGATACGCAGTATTTT. Supplemented by reference TRBV2 and TRBJ2-3, the full variable domain reads EPEVTQTPSHQVTQMGQEVILRCVPISNHLYFYWYRQILGQKVEFLVSFYNNEISEKSEIFDDQFSVERPDGSNFTLKIRSTKLEDSAMYFCASSDSSGGIADTQYFGPGTRLTVL.

The chain couples TRBV7-9 to TRBJ1-1; 9 nucleotides match TRBD1. V trimming: 1 base; J trimming: 3 bases; junction bases outside the gene matches: 3. The CDR3 is 15 residues long. Germline V gene sequence: CDR1 SEHNR, CDR2 FQNEAQ (reference sequence). This CDR3 reads CASSLGTGVYTEAFF. CDR3 nucleotide sequence: TGTGCCAGCAGCTTAGGGACAGGGGTTTACACTGAAGCTTTCTTT.

In this sample, this clone turned up once. The chain is built from TRBV5-1 and TRBJ1-2; tentatively, D is TRBD1 (6 bases). The V and J ends lost 4 bases and 3 bases respectively, with 10 bases between them. The germline gives CDR1 SGHRS, CDR2 YFSETQ. The CDR3 covers 13 residues. CDR3 protein: CASSRTDDYGYTF. DNA of the CDR3: TGCGCCAGCAGCCGGACAGACGACTATGGCTACACCTTC.

This chain uses TRBV5-5 with TRBJ2-4, with D maybe TRBD2 (5 bases). Germline-derived CDR1 and CDR2 are SGHKS and YYEKEE (reference sequence). The V and J ends lost 7 bases and 8 bases respectively, with 16 bases between them. The CDR3 is 13 residues long. The CDR3 DNA sequence: TGTGCCAGCCTAAACACACCGGAGGACATTCAGTACTTC. This encodes CASLNTPEDIQYF. Together with reference TRBV5-5 and TRBJ2-4, the CDR3 gives the full variable domain: DAGVTQSPTHLIKTRGQQVTLRCSPISGHKSVSWYQQVLGQGPQFIFQYYEKEERGRGNFPDRFSARQFPNYSSELNVNALLLGDSALYLCASLNTPEDIQYFGAGTRLSVL.

This chain links TRBV2 with TRBJ1-3; 7 nucleotides match TRBD1. V gave up 5 bases and J gave up 1 base; unmatched junction bases: 2. This CDR3 is built from 14 residues. Germline CDR1 reads SNHLY; CDR2 reads FYNNEI. The CDR3 DNA is TGTGCCAGCAGTCCAGGGGGATCTGGAAACACCATATATTTT. It codes for CASSPGGSGNTIYF.

The rearrangement joins TRBV13 to TRBJ1-1; D uncertain. The V gene's germline CDR1 is PRHDT and CDR2 FYEKMQ (reference sequence). This CDR3 contains 15 residues. V lost 0 bases and J lost 5, with 13 bases in between. CDR3 bases: TGTGCCAGCAGCTTAGGAGGGCGCGGGAGTACTGAAGCTTTCTTT. Translated: CASSLGGRGSTEAFF.

A remark on this clone: At the DNA level, this CDR3 is encoded by other sequences in the same sample as well. The chain uses TRBV3-1 (or the pseudogene TRBV3-2) and TRBJ1-1, with D unclear. The V and J ends lost 3 bases and 2 bases respectively, with 4 bases between them. The CDR3 runs 12 residues. Germline CDR1 is LGHDT and CDR2 is YNNKEL (reference sequence). The CDR3 region has the DNA TGTGCCAGCAGCCAGGCTAACACTGAAGCTTTCTTT. It translates to CASSQANTEAFF.

V is TRBV18 and J is TRBJ1-2; D gene ambiguous. This CDR3 has 16 amino acids. Germline V lookup: CDR1 KGHSH, CDR2 LQKENI. Trimming cost V 2 bases and J 6 bases, with 19 bases left between them. The CDR3 region is CASSPYQPGTHDGYTF. CDR3 nucleotide sequence: TGTGCCAGCTCACCATATCAGCCAGGAACCCATGATGGCTACACCTTC.

The J gene is TRBJ2-7, the V gene TRBV12-3 or TRBV12-4, with D possibly matching TRBD1 (5 bases). V gave up 6 bases and J gave up 5 bases, with 14 bases separating them. This CDR3 region has 13 residues. Here the CDR3 reads CASSLDRVHEQYF. The CDR3 DNA reads TGTGCCAGCAGCCTCGACAGAGTACACGAGCAGTACTTC.

This clone was detected once. The chain combines TRBV5-1 with TRBJ1-1; 9 bases are a match to TRBD1. This CDR3 is 15 amino acids long. With V trimmed by 4 bases and J by 3 bases, 7 bases remained unmatched. Germline V lookup: CDR1 SGHRS, CDR2 YFSETQ. Here the CDR3 reads CASSPFDRGDTEAFF. The DNA for the CDR3 is TGCGCCAGCAGCCCTTTTGACAGGGGGGACACTGAAGCTTTCTTT.

The chain is built from TRBV7-7 and TRBJ1-1; 9 bases are shared with TRBD1. Germline values: CDR1 SSHAT, CDR2 FNYEAQ (reference sequence). The CDR3 spans 18 residues. Trimming took 5 bases from V and 5 from J; bases not matched to a gene: 18. For the CDR3, the DNA is TGTGCCAGCAGCCCCAAATCAGGGACAGGGAGGGTCCGGACTGAAGCTTTCTTT. As protein: CASSPKSGTGRVRTEAFF.

As regards this clone: Other nucleotide sequences in the sample specify the same CDR3. The rearrangement links TRBV7-3 to TRBJ2-5, with D perhaps TRBD1 (6 bases). V was pared by 6 bases and J by 5 bases, with 13 bases between. This CDR3 has 13 amino acids. Germline V gene lookup returns CDR1 SGHTA and CDR2 FQGTGA. This CDR3 is CASSLQGSETQYF. DNA for the CDR3: TGTGCCAGCAGTTTACAGGGTTCGGAGACCCAGTACTTC.

This clone was seen once. The chain joins TRBV4-2 to TRBJ2-5; 12 bases are shared with TRBD2. V lost 4 bases, J lost 3 bases, and 3 bases stayed unmatched. Germline V CDR1 and CDR2: LGHNA, YNFKEQ. The CDR3 length is 15 residues. This CDR3 is CASSRRTSGEETQYF. The CDR3 coding sequence is TGTGCCAGCAGCCGGAGGACTAGCGGGGAAGAGACCCAGTACTTC.

The gene calls are TRBV4-2 and TRBJ2-3; 11 bases are shared with TRBD2. Per germline, CDR1 LGHNA and CDR2 YNFKEQ. The CDR3 loop spans 16 amino acids. Trimming cost V 6 bases and J 5 bases; bases outside gene matches: 10. This chain's CDR3 is CASRLSGGATEDTQYF. The CDR3 nucleotides are TGTGCCAGCAGGCTTAGCGGGGGGGCCACTGAAGATACGCAGTATTTT.

The V call is TRBV12-3 or TRBV12-4, the J call TRBJ2-7; D might be TRBD1 (6 bases). The CDR3 runs to 13 residues. Between the trimmed V and J ends, which lost 3 bases and 5 bases, there was a span of 11 bases. The CDR3 bases are TGTGCCAGCAGTTTTTCCAGGGGTGACGAGCAGTACTTC. This translates into CASSFSRGDEQYF.

The J gene is TRBJ1-1, the V gene TRBV6-5; TRBD1 agrees at 7 bases. V gave up 3 bases and J gave up 5 bases; unmatched junction bases: 9. From germline, CDR1 is MNHEY and CDR2 SVGAGI. There are 15 residues in the CDR3. CDR3 sequence reads: CASSYVKGGMTEAFF. CDR3 coding DNA: TGTGCCAGCAGTTATGTTAAAGGGGGCATGACTGAAGCTTTCTTT.

The V call is TRBV19, the J call TRBJ2-3; TRBD2 agrees at 7 bases. V trimming: 4 bases; J trimming: 0 bases; junction bases outside the gene matches: 7. Per the germline V gene, CDR1 is LNHDA and CDR2 is SQIVND (reference sequence). The CDR3 is made up of 16 amino acids. CDR3 sequence reads: CASSRIASGSTDTQYF. The CDR3 nucleotides are TGTGCCAGTAGTAGGATAGCTAGCGGTAGCACAGATACGCAGTATTTT.

The rearrangement uses TRBV3-1 (or the pseudogene TRBV3-2) and TRBJ2-1, with TRBD2 matching over 11 bases. Germline-derived CDR1 and CDR2 are LGHDT and YNNKEL (reference sequence). V shed 0 bases, J shed 3 bases, and the junction held 7 bases outside the gene matches. The CDR3 spans 18 residues. For the CDR3, the DNA is TGTGCCAGCAGCCAAGACGCGGCTAGCGGGGGGAACTACAATGAGCAGTTCTTC. Encoded protein: CASSQDAASGGNYNEQFF.

This clone was picked up one time. The chain has TRBV5-1 and TRBJ2-7; the match to TRBD1 covers 8 bases. The trim removed 0 bases at V and 6 bases at J, leaving 8 bases unmatched. The germline gives CDR1 SGHRS, CDR2 YFSETQ. The CDR3 contains 15 residues. The CDR3, as DNA: TGCGCCAGCAGCTTGGTCACGGGCAGGGGGCGCGAGCAGTACTTC. Its protein is CASSLVTGRGREQYF. The full variable domain, with the rest looked up from reference TRBV5-1 and TRBJ2-7, is KAGVTQTPRYLIKTRGQQVTLSCSPISGHRSVSWYQQTPGQGLQFLFEYFSETQRNKGNFPGRFSGRQFSNSRSEMNVSTLELGDSALYLCASSLVTGRGREQYFGPGTRLTVT.

The chain uses TRBV5-1 and TRBJ1-3, with 7 bases matching TRBD1. J gave up 3 bases and V 0 bases, and 6 bases lay outside the gene matches. Germline CDR1 is SGHRS and CDR2 is YFSETQ. The CDR3 has 16 amino acids. The CDR3 nucleotides read TGCGCCAGCAGCTTGGCAGGGACAGCTGGTGGAAACACCATATATTTT. Translated, it gives CASSLAGTAGGNTIYF.